This is a list of T cell receptor beta chains from one sample in a study of blood T cell repertoires in COVID-19. Sequenced by immunoSEQ multiplex PCR; TCRdb stores in-frame clones only, minus some. The sample has over 150,000 clones, around 85% seen once. Sample: peripheral blood. These receptors all stem from a woman of 80 years or more with COVID-19, enrolled during active disease. The CDR3 runs from the conserved cysteine through the conserved F or W. The order of the fields is CDR3 protein, CDR3 DNA, D gene, clone size, V gene, J gene. A D gene is named only where the DNA matches it firmly. The size field is filled for only some rows; it gives once, few, many or a size class.

CASSLSSGNTIYF	TGTGCCAGCAGCCTTAGCTCTGGAAACACCATATATTTT	.	.	TRBV4-2	TRBJ1-3
CASSSYSNEQFF	TGTGCCAGCAGTTCATACTCCAATGAGCAGTTCTTC	.	.	TRBV6-2/TRBV6-3	TRBJ2-1
CASSQGAPSGNTIYF	TGTGCCAGCAGCCAGGGGGCTCCCTCTGGAAACACCATATATTTT	TRBD1	.	TRBV6-5	TRBJ1-3
CASSFGQGRNTIYF	TGTGCCAGCAGCTTTGGACAGGGGAGAAACACCATATATTTT	TRBD1	.	TRBV7-2	TRBJ1-3
CASSLGQDRAQYF	TGTGCCAGCAGCTTGGGACAGGACAGGGCCCAGTACTTC	TRBD1	.	TRBV7-3	TRBJ2-5
CASSPGGTDTQYF	TGTGCCAGCTCACCGGGCGGGACAGATACGCAGTATTTT	.	.	TRBV18	TRBJ2-3
CASSVANPPGEQYF	TGTGCCAGCAGCGTAGCTAACCCACCGGGCGAGCAGTACTTC	.	.	TRBV9	TRBJ2-7
CANVPGDKNIQYF	TGTGCCAACGTTCCAGGGGACAAAAACATTCAGTACTTC	.	.	TRBV21-1	TRBJ2-4
CASSKEQPNTEAFF	TGCGCCAGCAGCAAGGAACAGCCGAACACTGAAGCTTTCTTT	.	.	TRBV5-1	TRBJ1-1
CASRRAGTSVETQYF	TGCGCCAGCAGACGAGCGGGGACTAGCGTAGAGACCCAGTACTTC	TRBD2	.	TRBV5-1	TRBJ2-5
CASSPYTGELFF	TGTGCCAGCAGTCCGTACACCGGGGAGCTGTTTTTT	.	few	TRBV7-6	TRBJ2-2
CASSPHRGGNSPLHF	TGTGCCAGCAGCCCACACAGGGGAGGTAATTCACCCCTCCACTTT	TRBD1	once	TRBV9	TRBJ1-6
CASSMGTGGYEQYF	TGTGCCAGTAGTATGGGGACAGGGGGCTACGAGCAGTACTTC	TRBD1	.	TRBV19	TRBJ2-7
CASSFPHSGGNEQFF	TGTGCCAGCAGCTTTCCCCACTCCGGGGGAAATGAGCAGTTCTTC	.	.	TRBV7-3	TRBJ2-1
CASSGEGPLLSYEQYF	TGTGCCAGCAGTGGGGAGGGACCGCTCCTTTCCTACGAGCAGTACTTC	TRBD2	.	TRBV25-1	TRBJ2-7
CASSQTDRGGWNTEAFF	TGTGCCAGCAGTCAAACCGACAGGGGAGGCTGGAACACTGAAGCTTTCTTT	TRBD1	.	TRBV7-8	TRBJ1-1
CASSEGGNLYGYTF	TGTGCCAGCAGTGAAGGGGGGAACCTTTATGGCTACACCTTC	.	.	TRBV25-1	TRBJ1-2
CASSLLTDSPLHF	TGTGCCAGCAGCTTACTGACAGATTCACCCCTCCACTTT	.	.	TRBV11-3	TRBJ1-6
CASSEGLAGYDTQYF	TGCGCCAGCAGCGAGGGACTAGCGGGATACGATACGCAGTATTTT	TRBD2	.	TRBV5-1	TRBJ2-3
CASSRDRGWDTEAFF	TGTGCCAGCTCACGAGACAGGGGCTGGGACACTGAAGCTTTCTTT	TRBD1	few	TRBV18	TRBJ1-1
CASSFVPGGNEQFF	TGTGCCAGCAGCTTTGTCCCGGGAGGCAATGAGCAGTTCTTC	TRBD2	.	TRBV5-5	TRBJ2-1
CASSFIDEQFF	TGTGCCAGCAGCTTTATCGATGAGCAGTTCTTC	.	.	TRBV3-1/TRBV3-2	TRBJ2-1
CASSGQLSGNTIYF	TGTGCCAGCAGTGGACAGCTCTCTGGAAACACCATATATTTT	.	once	TRBV2	TRBJ1-3
CASSQGPPGFSGANVLTF	TGTGCCAGCAGCCAAGGCCCCCCAGGGTTCTCTGGGGCCAACGTCCTGACTTTC	.	.	TRBV3-1/TRBV3-2	TRBJ2-6
CSVVPGETGAYEQYF	TGCAGCGTTGTCCCGGGCGAGACAGGGGCCTACGAGCAGTACTTC	TRBD1	.	TRBV29-1	TRBJ2-7
CASSFGPRDTQYF	TGCGCCAGCAGCTTTGGGCCGAGAGATACGCAGTATTTT	.	.	TRBV10-1	TRBJ2-3
CASSTTGLQPQHF	TGTGCCAGTAGTACCACAGGGCTTCAGCCCCAGCATTTT	.	.	TRBV19	TRBJ1-5
CASRRDRAGGTEAFF	TGTGCCAGCAGGAGGGACAGGGCAGGCGGCACTGAAGCTTTCTTT	TRBD1	once	TRBV2	TRBJ1-1
CASSLQGPNTEAFF	TGCGCCAGCAGCCTACAGGGCCCAAACACTGAAGCTTTCTTT	.	.	TRBV5-1	TRBJ1-1
CASSVRADTTEAFF	TGTGCCAGCAGTGTGCGGGCAGACACAACTGAAGCTTTCTTT	.	.	TRBV2	TRBJ1-1
CASSPTPGNTGAYEQYF	TGTGCCAGCAGCCCAACCCCAGGGAACACAGGGGCCTACGAGCAGTACTTC	TRBD1	.	TRBV5-5	TRBJ2-7
CASSPERTHGYTF	TGTGCCAGCTCACCGGAGAGAACCCATGGCTACACCTTC	.	.	TRBV18	TRBJ1-2
CASSVSGTPYNEQFF	TGTGCCAGCAGCGTTAGCGGGACCCCCTACAATGAGCAGTTCTTC	TRBD2	few	TRBV7-2	TRBJ2-1
CASSLRRTRGIETQYF	TGTGCCAGCAGCCTACGCCGGACTAGAGGTATTGAGACCCAGTACTTC	TRBD2	.	TRBV3-1/TRBV3-2	TRBJ2-5
CASLETGRNSPLHF	TGTGCCAGCTTAGAGACAGGGCGAAATTCACCCCTCCACTTT	TRBD1	.	TRBV2	TRBJ1-6
CASSEGALGETQYF	TGTGCCAGCAGTGAGGGGGCTCTGGGAGAGACCCAGTACTTC	.	.	TRBV2	TRBJ2-5
CASSQSGAGGIQYF	TGTGCCAGCAGCCAATCAGGGGCAGGGGGCATTCAGTACTTC	TRBD1	once	TRBV3-1/TRBV3-2	TRBJ2-4